A selection of T cell receptor beta chains follows, all from one sample in a study of molecular identifiers for immune sequencing clone quantification. Via MiXCR, TCRdb re-called the PCR reads, giving one row per CDR3 protein. Of 60,000 to 80,000 distinct CDR3 sequences listed, approximately 17% were seen once; the top ten hold about 1.4%. The sequencing input was naive CD8+ T cells from blood, with Jurkat cell RNA spiked in. Receptors originate from a human donor in good health. Some libraries in this study had Jurkat cell RNA spiked in. Both conserved end residues are part of each CDR3. The D gene is left open where the match is weak. Clone size is shown for a subset of rows, as once, few, many or a class of expanded clone.

J gene: TRBJ2-7; V gene: TRBV29-1; D gene: -; clone size: many; CDR3 length: 13; CDR3 protein: CSVEFAGANEQYF; CDR3 DNA: TGCAGCGTTGAATTCGCGGGGGCAAACGAGCAGTACTTC
J gene: TRBJ1-5; V gene: TRBV6-6; D gene: -; clone size: many; CDR3 length: 12; CDR3 protein: CASTAGDQPQHF; CDR3 DNA: TGTGCCAGCACGGCAGGGGACCAGCCCCAGCATTTT
J gene: TRBJ1-2; V gene: TRBV29-1; D gene: TRBD1; clone size: many; CDR3 length: 13; CDR3 protein: CSVHSIQGYGYTF; CDR3 DNA: TGCAGCGTTCACTCAATACAGGGGTATGGCTACACCTTC
J gene: TRBJ2-1; V gene: TRBV12-3/TRBV12-4; D gene: -; clone size: -; CDR3 length: 14; CDR3 protein: CASSSGSRYNEQFF; CDR3 DNA: TGTGCCAGCAGTTCCGGGAGTAGGTACAATGAGCAGTTCTTC
J gene: TRBJ2-3; V gene: TRBV27; D gene: -; clone size: -; CDR3 length: 15; CDR3 protein: CASSLGLAITDTQYF; CDR3 DNA: TGTGCCAGCAGTTTAGGGCTAGCGATCACAGATACGCAGTATTTT
J gene: TRBJ2-7; V gene: TRBV20-1; D gene: -; clone size: many; CDR3 length: 13; CDR3 protein: CSARVGGAYEQYF; CDR3 DNA: TGCAGTGCTAGAGTAGGTGGAGCCTACGAGCAGTACTTC
J gene: TRBJ2-7; V gene: TRBV6-5; D gene: TRBD2; clone size: -; CDR3 length: 14; CDR3 protein: CASRGGGILYEQYF; CDR3 DNA: TGTGCCAGCCGGGGGGGCGGGATCTTATACGAGCAGTACTTC
J gene: TRBJ1-1; V gene: TRBV7-9; D gene: -; clone size: many; CDR3 length: 12; CDR3 protein: CASSLSWDVAFF; CDR3 DNA: TGTGCCAGCAGCTTATCCTGGGACGTAGCTTTCTTT
J gene: TRBJ2-1; V gene: TRBV6-5; D gene: TRBD1; clone size: many; CDR3 length: 15; CDR3 protein: CASSPNRDRDNEQFF; CDR3 DNA: TGTGCCAGCAGTCCGAACCGGGACAGGGACAATGAGCAGTTCTTC
J gene: TRBJ2-5; V gene: TRBV4-3; D gene: TRBD1; clone size: many; CDR3 length: 15; CDR3 protein: CASSRTLDREETQYF; CDR3 DNA: TGCGCCAGCAGCCGGACCTTGGACAGGGAAGAGACCCAGTACTTC
J gene: TRBJ2-3; V gene: TRBV9; D gene: -; clone size: few; CDR3 length: 17; CDR3 protein: CASSDPIAEAITDTQYF; CDR3 DNA: TGTGCCAGCAGCGACCCCATAGCGGAGGCTATCACAGATACGCAGTATTTT
J gene: TRBJ2-3; V gene: TRBV7-9; D gene: TRBD2; clone size: many; CDR3 length: 16; CDR3 protein: CASSLEVAGDHDTQYF; CDR3 DNA: TGTGCCAGCAGCTTAGAGGTGGCGGGAGACCACGATACGCAGTATTTT
J gene: TRBJ2-1; V gene: TRBV29-1; D gene: -; clone size: many; CDR3 length: 16; CDR3 protein: CSVETPQEAFYNEQFF; CDR3 DNA: TGCAGCGTTGAAACGCCCCAGGAGGCCTTCTACAATGAGCAGTTCTTC
J gene: TRBJ1-2; V gene: TRBV20-1; D gene: -; clone size: many; CDR3 length: 12; CDR3 protein: CSATGQNYGYTF; CDR3 DNA: TGCAGTGCTACTGGACAGAACTATGGCTACACCTTC
J gene: TRBJ1-1; V gene: TRBV27; D gene: -; clone size: many; CDR3 length: 12; CDR3 protein: CASSGTKTEAFF; CDR3 DNA: TGTGCCAGCAGTGGGACGAAGACTGAAGCTTTCTTT
J gene: TRBJ2-5; V gene: TRBV5-6; D gene: TRBD2; clone size: many; CDR3 length: 18; CDR3 protein: CASSLASLAGGPGETQYF; CDR3 DNA: TGTGCCAGCAGCTTGGCCTCACTAGCGGGAGGGCCTGGAGAGACCCAGTACTTC
J gene: TRBJ2-3; V gene: TRBV5-5; D gene: -; clone size: many; CDR3 length: 16; CDR3 protein: CASSLVASLNTDTQYF; CDR3 DNA: TGTGCCAGCAGCTTGGTAGCTAGTCTTAACACAGATACGCAGTATTTT
J gene: TRBJ1-4; V gene: TRBV12-3/TRBV12-4; D gene: -; clone size: -; CDR3 length: 16; CDR3 protein: CASSPWGSGTNEKLFF; CDR3 DNA: TGTGCCAGCAGTCCCTGGGGCTCGGGAACTAATGAAAAACTGTTTTTT
J gene: TRBJ2-2; V gene: TRBV12-3/TRBV12-4; D gene: TRBD2; clone size: many; CDR3 length: 16; CDR3 protein: CASSLLLAGDTGELFF; CDR3 DNA: TGTGCCAGCAGTTTGTTACTAGCGGGAGACACCGGGGAGCTGTTTTTT
J gene: TRBJ2-1; V gene: TRBV5-1; D gene: TRBD2; clone size: few; CDR3 length: 17; CDR3 protein: CASSRGLASPTDNEQFF; CDR3 DNA: TGCGCCAGCAGCAGGGGACTAGCCAGCCCTACGGACAATGAGCAGTTCTTC
J gene: TRBJ2-3; V gene: TRBV29-1; D gene: TRBD2; clone size: many; CDR3 length: 14; CDR3 protein: CSVVGGRPTDTQYF; CDR3 DNA: TGCAGCGTTGTTGGCGGGAGGCCCACAGATACGCAGTATTTT
J gene: TRBJ2-2; V gene: TRBV19; D gene: -; clone size: many; CDR3 length: 12; CDR3 protein: CASSMGGAELFF; CDR3 DNA: TGTGCCAGTAGTATGGGGGGAGCGGAGCTGTTTTTT
J gene: TRBJ2-7; V gene: TRBV7-6; D gene: -; clone size: -; CDR3 length: 16; CDR3 protein: CASSLQVKGPAGEQYF; CDR3 DNA: TGTGCCAGCAGCTTACAGGTGAAGGGACCAGCGGGCGAGCAGTACTTC
J gene: TRBJ2-7; V gene: TRBV4-1; D gene: -; clone size: many; CDR3 length: 14; CDR3 protein: CASSQGGGNYEQYF; CDR3 DNA: TGCGCCAGCAGCCAAGGGGGCGGAAACTACGAGCAGTACTTC
J gene: TRBJ2-1; V gene: TRBV7-9; D gene: -; clone size: -; CDR3 length: 11; CDR3 protein: CASGLGAEQFF; CDR3 DNA: TGTGCCAGCGGCTTAGGGGCTGAGCAGTTCTTC
J gene: TRBJ2-7; V gene: TRBV7-6; D gene: TRBD1; clone size: many; CDR3 length: 14; CDR3 protein: CASSSGQGFSEQYF; CDR3 DNA: TGTGCCAGCAGCTCCGGACAGGGGTTCTCCGAGCAGTACTTC
J gene: TRBJ2-3; V gene: TRBV28; D gene: -; clone size: many; CDR3 length: 15; CDR3 protein: CASSFSSASTDTQYF; CDR3 DNA: TGTGCCAGCAGTTTTTCGTCAGCTAGCACAGATACGCAGTATTTT
J gene: TRBJ1-4; V gene: TRBV28; D gene: TRBD1; clone size: many; CDR3 length: 16; CDR3 protein: CASTPEQGWTNEKLFF; CDR3 DNA: TGTGCCAGCACCCCCGAACAGGGGTGGACTAATGAAAAACTGTTTTTT
J gene: TRBJ2-2; V gene: TRBV7-2; D gene: -; clone size: -; CDR3 length: 14; CDR3 protein: CASSLATNTGELFF; CDR3 DNA: TGTGCCAGCAGCTTAGCGACGAACACCGGGGAGCTGTTTTTT